A selection of T cell receptor beta chains follows, all from one sample in a study of early T cells in non-severe SARS-CoV-2 infection. TCRdb called the 5' RACE reads again in MiXCR, with one record for every CDR3 protein. The sample consists of around 52,000 distinct CDR3 sequences, approximately 6.2% of them appearing once. The sample was whole blood. These receptors all come from an adult who was a healthcare worker with PCR-confirmed SARS-CoV-2 infection or an uninfected control (not recorded which). Both conserved end residues are part of each CDR3. Fields, in order: clone size, D gene, V gene, J gene, CDR3 protein, CDR3 DNA. The D gene is left open where the match is weak. The size entry is marked missing in some rows and otherwise reads once, few, many or a size class.

medium-sized	.	TRBV12-3/TRBV12-4	TRBJ2-7	CASSSQGYEQYF	TGTGCCAGCAGTTCCCAGGGCTACGAGCAGTACTTC
many	TRBD1	TRBV10-3	TRBJ1-5	CATSGTGYQPQHF	TGTGCCACTTCCGGGACAGGTTATCAGCCCCAGCATTTT
few	.	TRBV19	TRBJ1-5	CASTLSPGSNQPQHF	TGTGCCAGTACCCTTAGTCCGGGAAGCAATCAGCCCCAGCATTTT
many	.	TRBV4-3	TRBJ2-1	CASSPRTAYNEQFF	TGCGCCAGCAGCCCAAGGACAGCCTACAATGAGCAGTTCTTC
few	TRBD2	TRBV6-2/TRBV6-3	TRBJ2-4	CASIGEGASKNIQYF	TGTGCCAGCATCGGGGAGGGTGCGTCCAAAAACATTCAGTACTTC
.	TRBD1	TRBV28	TRBJ1-4	CASSQGGREEKLFF	TGTGCCAGCAGCCAGGGGGGAAGAGAAGAAAAACTGTTTTTT
.	.	TRBV6-6	TRBJ1-1	CASFGNTEAFF	TGTGCCAGTTTTGGGAACACTGAAGCTTTCTTT
few	.	TRBV6-5	TRBJ1-2	CASRGRVYGYTF	TGTGCCAGCAGAGGAAGGGTCTATGGCTACACCTTC
.	.	TRBV29-1	TRBJ2-1	CSVDGHNNEQFF	TGCAGCGTTGATGGGCACAACAATGAGCAGTTCTTC
.	.	TRBV12-3/TRBV12-4	TRBJ2-1	CASQLNRGYEQFF	TGTGCCAGTCAGCTCAACCGGGGCTATGAGCAGTTCTTC
many	.	TRBV10-3	TRBJ1-1	CAISELNTEAFF	TGTGCCATCAGTGAGTTGAACACTGAAGCTTTCTTT
many	TRBD2	TRBV12-3/TRBV12-4	TRBJ2-3	CASSAPSGGWLNTQYF	TGTGCCAGCAGTGCGCCTAGCGGGGGATGGTTAAATACGCAGTATTTT
many	.	TRBV5-5	TRBJ2-3	CASTRTDTQYF	TGTGCCAGCACCAGGACAGATACGCAGTATTTT
few	TRBD1	TRBV11-2	TRBJ2-4	CASSLERQGNIQYF	TGTGCCAGCAGCTTAGAGAGACAGGGGAACATTCAGTACTTC
few	TRBD1	TRBV27	TRBJ2-3	CASRTGAPTDTQYF	TGTGCCAGCAGGACAGGGGCCCCGACAGATACGCAGTATTTT